This T cell receptor beta chain came from a study of blood T cell repertoires in COVID-19 (dated by TCRdb to the early 2020s). Concerning the study at large: Samples from collaborators originated in the United States, Italy and Spain and spanned both the acute and convalescent phases of COVID-19. The dataset comprised deeply sampled blood TCRbeta repertoires from subjects exposed to, actively infected with, or recovered from COVID-19. A freely available public database, intended as a resource for researchers studying the immune response to SARS-CoV-2, is where the repertoires were released. Nearly every sample came with metadata listing a de-identified subject ID, COVID-19 status, age in years and sex. Where available, HLA class I and class II types were obtained from metadata supplied by the sample provider rather than from assay-based typing. Samples were obtained from the ongoing ImmuneRACE study (first 160 participants) and from about 1,300 subjects provided by 6 global collaborators. The material from the prospective study consisted of cDNA or gDNA derived from T cells, B-cell-depleted T cells, or PBMCs. On the study overall, not on this receptor specifically: Clinical and demographic metadata were provided uncurated, with the amount varying by source and participant.

As to this clone: No cognate antigen has been identified for it. Per-nucleotide qualities are absent, and no much larger clonotype sits a single base away.

The germline V gene provides CDR1 KGHSY and CDR2 FQNENV. For this chain, trimming is 4 bases at the V end and 0 bases at the J end, and the number of junction bases without a gene match is 10. Taken from cysteine to phenylalanine, the CDR3 has 17 residues. This entry keeps only the CDR3 DNA: 51 bases, framed from base 1. The collaborating institutions used their own protocols to collect whole blood in K2EDTA tubes. For TCRbeta analysis, collaborators shipped samples in one of three forms: frozen whole blood, isolated PBMCs, or DNA extracted from either of those sample types. TCRbeta CDR3 regions were amplified from genomic DNA by means of the immunoSEQ Assay, a bias-controlled multiplex PCR. Turning to the authors' computational methods: The number of nucleated cells in each sample was estimated by amplification of reference gene primers within the assay. Sequence reads were collapsed and filtered to measure the absolute abundance of every unique TCRbeta CDR3 rearrangement. For each sample, productive Simpson clonality was calculated as the square root of Simpson's diversity index across productive rearrangements. The table comes from immuneACCESS by way of TCRdb, which keeps in-frame sequences with V and J called. Part of the clones is missing from these tables; in studies checked, under half for an unresolved V gene and the rest for unknown reasons. V and J calls and clone size come straight from that table; D and trimming were deduced from the DNA. The table for this sample lists about 70,000 clones; about nine tenths of them were counted only once. 1.4% to 1.5% of the sample belongs to the ten largest clones.

The TCR originated in a man aged 50 to 59 with acute or convalescent COVID-19. Recombination connected TRBV16 to TRBJ1-1; TRBD1 agrees with 8 junctional bases. The sample taken for sequencing was peripheral blood. The DNA is TGTGCCAGCAGCCCGACCTGGACAGGGCCTATGAACACTGAAGCTTTCTTT. It is translated as CASSPTWTGPMNTEAFF.